One and the same sample provided the 31 T cell receptor beta chains below, sequenced in a study of T cell responses to AZD1222 COVID-19 vaccine. Clones were read by immunoSEQ multiplex PCR, and TCRdb kept only the in-frame ones, dropping some. This sample has under 130,000 clones, with approximately 92% found just once. The sequenced sample was peripheral blood, obtained 28 days after the second AZD1222 dose. These receptors came from an adult who received the AZD1222 COVID-19 vaccine.

This clone was seen only a few times. This sequence joins TRBV19 and TRBJ1-1; D ambiguous. The CDR3 spans 15 residues. Between the trimmed V and J ends, which lost 0 bases and 6 bases, there was a span of 14 bases. Germline V lookup: CDR1 LNHDA, CDR2 SQIVND (reference sequence). DNA of the CDR3: TGTGCCAGTAGTATAGATATTTCTCTTGGGGCTGAAGCTTTCTTT. This sequence encodes CASSIDISLGAEAFF.

The V call is TRBV18, the J call TRBJ1-1; 7 bases agree with TRBD1. CDR1 is KGHSH, CDR2 LQKENI, per germline. Losses at the gene ends were 3 bases for V and 7 bases for J; bases not matched to a gene: 14. The CDR3 runs 16 residues. In DNA, the CDR3 is TGTGCCAGCTCACCCGGACAGGTCCTGAAGGTCGGTGAAGCTTTCTTT. Amino acid sequence: CASSPGQVLKVGEAFF.

The CDR3: CASGTGGPDTQYF. CDR3 bases: TGCGCCAGCGGGACAGGGGGCCCCGATACGCAGTATTTT. The rearrangement uses TRBV5-1 and TRBJ2-3, with 12 nucleotides matching TRBD1. The CDR3 sequence is 13 residues long. J lost 6 bases, V lost 7 bases, and 3 bases had no gene match. Germline lookup yields CDR1 SGHRS and CDR2 YFSETQ.

CDR3 sequence: CASSFRYEQYF. CDR3 bases: TGCGCCAGCAGTTTTAGGTACGAGCAGTACTTC. The chain has TRBV10-2 and TRBJ2-7; D gene unclear. The CDR3 length is 11 residues. The germline gives CDR1 WSHSY, CDR2 SAAADI. With 5 bases removed from V and 4 bases from J, the gap between germline ends came to 6 bases.

V gene TRBV9 combines with J gene TRBJ1-5; no firm D call. The CDR3 is 14 amino acids. Trimming pared 1 base from V and 5 bases from J, leaving 10 bases between. Germline lookup yields CDR1 SGDLS and CDR2 YYNGEE. This chain's CDR3 is CASSVSAGDQPQHF. CDR3 sequence (DNA): TGTGCCAGCAGCGTATCGGCAGGTGATCAGCCCCAGCATTTT.

This chain uses TRBV4-2 with TRBJ1-6, with a tentative D call TRBD1 (6 bases). Germline V gives CDR1 LGHNA, CDR2 YNFKEQ. V was trimmed by 3 bases and J by 9 bases, leaving 15 bases between them. This CDR3 has 15 amino acids. CDR3 residues: CASSHPGEVFSPLHF. CDR3 nucleotide sequence: TGTGCCAGCAGCCACCCAGGGGAGGTGTTTTCACCCCTCCACTTT.

The chain couples TRBV11-2 to TRBJ2-7; tentatively, D is TRBD1 or TRBD2 (5 bases each). This CDR3 has 15 residues. Germline CDR1 SGHAT, CDR2 FQNNGV. V shed 0 bases and J shed 3 bases, with 12 bases lying between them. The CDR3 bases are TGTGCCAGCAGCTTAGAGGGGCTAGCTAACTACGAGCAGTACTTC. Amino acids: CASSLEGLANYEQYF.

The rearrangement uses TRBV18 and TRBJ2-7; maybe TRBD1 (6 bases). CDR3 length equals 13 residues. Germline V lookup: CDR1 KGHSH, CDR2 LQKENI. V was clipped by 6 bases and J by 3 bases, with 12 bases between them. The DNA of the CDR3 is TGTGCCAGCTCCCCTATAGGGGGCTACGAGCAGTACTTC. It yields the protein CASSPIGGYEQYF.

The genes are TRBV6-4 and TRBJ1-5, with TRBD1 matching 7 bases. The length of the CDR3 is 18 residues. Germline V lookup: CDR1 MRHNA, CDR2 SNTAGT. With V trimmed by 7 bases and J by 3 bases, 18 bases remained unmatched. The CDR3 DNA follows: TGTGCCAGCAATGGTCCCGGGACAGCCCTCCTAACCAATCAGCCCCAGCATTTT. Protein sequence: CASNGPGTALLTNQPQHF.

V is TRBV2 and J is TRBJ2-3; 13 bases align to TRBD2. Germline assignment: CDR1 SNHLY and CDR2 FYNNEI. CDR3 size: 17 residues. The V and J ends lost 3 bases and 2 bases, in that order; junction bases with no gene match: 5. The CDR3 sequence: CASSDLGLAGFTDTQYF. CDR3 bases: TGTGCCAGCAGTGACTTGGGACTAGCGGGGTTCACAGATACGCAGTATTTT. The full variable domain, with the rest looked up from reference TRBV2 and TRBJ2-3, is EPEVTQTPSHQVTQMGQEVILRCVPISNHLYFYWYRQILGQKVEFLVSFYNNEISEKSEIFDDQFSVERPDGSNFTLKIRSTKLEDSAMYFCASSDLGLAGFTDTQYFGPGTRLTVL.

The gene calls are TRBV28 and TRBJ1-6; D may be TRBD1 (6 bases). CDR1 is MDHEN and CDR2 is SYDVKM in the germline V gene. The CDR3 totals 13 residues. The V and J ends lost 6 bases and 11 bases respectively, with 14 bases between them. Here the CDR3 reads CASSGNRAPPLHF. In nucleotides, the CDR3 is TGTGCCAGCAGCGGAAACAGGGCTCCACCCCTCCACTTT.

The count of this clone is one. The chain has TRBV5-1 and TRBJ1-2; TRBD1 aligns across 7 bases. The J segment lost 8 bases and the V segment lost 0 bases, leaving 4 bases of the junction unmatched. The CDR3 is 13 amino acids. Germline CDR1 is SGHRS and CDR2 is YFSETQ. DNA for the CDR3: TGCGCCAGCAGCTTGGGACAGGGAGGCGGCTACACCTTC. Amino acids: CASSLGQGGGYTF. The variable domain in full, completed from reference TRBV5-1 and TRBJ1-2, reads KAGVTQTPRYLIKTRGQQVTLSCSPISGHRSVSWYQQTPGQGLQFLFEYFSETQRNKGNFPGRFSGRQFSNSRSEMNVSTLELGDSALYLCASSLGQGGGYTFGSGTRLTVV.

The V call is TRBV6-1, the J call TRBJ2-7; D is possibly TRBD1 (5 bases). The length of the CDR3 is 15 residues. Trimming took 0 bases from V and 4 from J, leaving 13 bases between them. Germline V gene sequence: CDR1 MNHNS, CDR2 SASEGT. CDR3 residues: CASSEAPGASYEQYF. Written as DNA, the CDR3 is TGTGCCAGCAGTGAAGCTCCTGGGGCGTCTTACGAGCAGTACTTC.

This chain links TRBV19 with TRBJ2-5; D is uncertain. V lost 7 bases and J lost 7, with 22 bases in between. This CDR3 is 15 amino acids long. Germline V gene lookup returns CDR1 LNHDA and CDR2 SQIVND (reference sequence). CDR3 nucleotides: TGTGCCAGTATGATCCATCCGGACGCAAAGGGGACCCAGTACTTC. Residues: CASMIHPDAKGTQYF.

The chain uses TRBV9 and TRBJ2-7, with D uncertain. CDR1 SGDLS and CDR2 YYNGEE come from the germline V gene. The CDR3 loop spans 13 amino acids. Trimming took off 0 bases at V and 3 bases at J, with 7 bases between the two ends. The CDR3 region is CASSVAPLYEQYF. CDR3 sequence (DNA): TGTGCCAGCAGCGTAGCCCCCCTCTACGAGCAGTACTTC.

The chain recombines TRBV28 with TRBJ1-3, with 7 bases matching TRBD1. The CDR3 spans 15 residues. Trimming removed 4 bases from V and 4 bases from J; junction bases left unmatched: 7. The germline CDR1 and CDR2 sequences are MDHEN and SYDVKM. The CDR3 coding sequence is TGTGCCAGCAGTTCACAGGGGACATCAGGAAACACCATATATTTT. It translates to CASSSQGTSGNTIYF. Full variable domain (rest looked up from reference TRBV28 and TRBJ1-3): DVKVTQSSRYLVKRTGEKVFLECVQDMDHENMFWYRQDPGLGLRLIYFSYDVKMKEKGDIPEGYSVSREKKERFSLILESASTNQTSMYLCASSSQGTSGNTIYFGEGSWLTVV.

The chain joins TRBV7-9 to TRBJ1-6; D not resolved. This CDR3 is 13 amino acids long. V was trimmed by 5 bases and J by 7 bases, leaving 9 bases between them. Germline V gene data show CDR1 as SEHNR and CDR2 as FQNEAQ (reference sequence). The CDR3 region has the DNA TGTGCCAGCAGCCCCTCTGAGAATTCACCCCTCCACTTT. Protein: CASSPSENSPLHF.

V gene TRBV23-1 combines with J gene TRBJ2-1; D call uncertain. TRBV23-1 is an open reading frame, and its role is uncertain. V gave up 4 bases and J gave up 0 bases, with 10 bases separating them. The CDR3 sequence is 15 residues long. The CDR3 loop is CASSRNEASYNEQFF. The CDR3 nucleotides are TGCGCCAGCAGTCGTAATGAGGCCTCCTACAATGAGCAGTTCTTC.

The CDR3 nucleotides are TGTGCCAGCAGCGGGGACGGTTCCTACGAGCAGTACTTC. This gives the protein CASSGDGSYEQYF. This chain connects TRBV28 to TRBJ2-7; D tentatively reads TRBD1 or TRBD2 (5 bases each). Germline loops: CDR1 MDHEN, CDR2 SYDVKM. Trimming cost V 6 bases and J 1 base, with 10 bases left between them. This CDR3 comprises 13 residues. Using reference TRBV28 and TRBJ2-7 for the parts outside the CDR3, the full variable domain is DVKVTQSSRYLVKRTGEKVFLECVQDMDHENMFWYRQDPGLGLRLIYFSYDVKMKEKGDIPEGYSVSREKKERFSLILESASTNQTSMYLCASSGDGSYEQYFGPGTRLTVT.

This rearrangement joins TRBV27 to TRBJ1-1, with D possibly TRBD1 on 5 matching bases. The CDR3 covers 15 residues. Germline V lookup: CDR1 MNHEY, CDR2 SMNVEV (reference sequence). Trimming stripped 5 bases from V and 5 bases from J, with 18 bases between. The CDR3 nucleotides read TGTGCCAGCAGTACCCCAGAAGCGGGGGTTACTGAAGCTTTCTTT. Encoded protein: CASSTPEAGVTEAFF.

The chain carries TRBV28 and TRBJ1-1; D unclear. V was cut by 2 bases and J by 1 base, with 17 bases left in between. The V gene's germline CDR1 is MDHEN and CDR2 SYDVKM. CDR3 size: 17 residues. CDR3 protein: CASSLAGRRPGNTEAFF. The DNA for the CDR3 is TGTGCCAGCAGTTTAGCGGGCAGACGACCGGGGAACACTGAAGCTTTCTTT.

The chain links TRBV7-8 to TRBJ1-2; D perhaps matches TRBD1 (5 bases). Germline V gene sequence: CDR1 SGHVS, CDR2 FQNEAQ. This CDR3 contains 13 residues. With 1 base removed from V and 8 bases from J, the gap between germline ends came to 11 bases. The CDR3 DNA sequence: TGTGCCAGCAGCTTAGATCGGGGCCGCGGCTACACCTTC. This sequence encodes CASSLDRGRGYTF.

The chain uses TRBV7-2 and TRBJ2-7; TRBD1 matches at 10 bases. The CDR3 sequence is 14 residues long. With 4 bases clipped from V and 5 bases from J, the junction kept 5 bases outside the gene matches. Germline loops: CDR1 SGHTA, CDR2 FQGNSA. CDR3 sequence: CASSSTGGRDEQYF. The CDR3 coding sequence is TGTGCCAGCAGCTCGACAGGGGGCAGGGACGAGCAGTACTTC.

The chain carries TRBV18 and TRBJ1-3; the match to TRBD1 covers 7 bases. The CDR3 is made up of 17 amino acids. V lost 1 base and J lost 0; bases outside the gene matches: 6. Germline CDR1 reads KGHSH; CDR2 reads LQKENI. The DNA of the CDR3 is TGTGCCAGCTCACCACTCGGACAGGCGAGCTCTGGAAACACCATATATTTT. Amino acids: CASSPLGQASSGNTIYF.

The V and J genes are TRBV4-1 and TRBJ1-4; 12 bases agree with TRBD1. The trim removed 2 bases at V and 8 bases at J, leaving 3 bases unmatched. This CDR3 is 15 amino acids long. CDR1 is MGHRA and CDR2 is YSYEKL in the germline V gene. DNA for the CDR3: TGCGCCAGCAGCCAACCCGGGACAGGGGGCGAAAAACTGTTTTTT. Its translation: CASSQPGTGGEKLFF.

The rearrangement joins TRBV27 to TRBJ2-1, with 13 positions matching TRBD2. Trimming at V came to 5 bases and at J to 9 bases, leaving 7 bases not matched to a gene. The CDR3 covers 15 residues. Germline loops: CDR1 MNHEY, CDR2 SMNVEV (reference sequence). The CDR3 reads CASSAGTSGMGEQFF. The CDR3 region has the DNA TGTGCCAGCAGTGCCGGGACTAGCGGGATGGGTGAGCAGTTCTTC.

The J gene is TRBJ2-4, the V gene TRBV5-1; no firm D call. CDR3 length equals 17 residues. Trimming stripped 1 base from V and 0 bases from J, with 14 bases between. Germline V gene sequence: CDR1 SGHRS, CDR2 YFSETQ. CDR3 in amino acids: CASSLYPTGLAKNIQYF. The CDR3 DNA follows: TGCGCCAGCAGCTTGTATCCCACCGGGCTAGCCAAAAACATTCAGTACTTC.

The V gene is TRBV27, the J gene TRBJ1-5; 9 bases map to TRBD1. CDR1 is MNHEY and CDR2 is SMNVEV in the germline V gene (reference sequence). The V segment lost 4 bases and the J segment 6 bases; nucleotides outside the gene matches: 4. The CDR3 sequence is 14 residues long. The CDR3 loop is CASSSQGASQPQHF. The CDR3 DNA sequence: TGTGCCAGCAGTTCACAGGGGGCGAGTCAGCCCCAGCATTTT.

The chain links TRBV29-1 to TRBJ1-2, with 7 bases aligning to TRBD1. The trim removed 5 bases at V and 4 bases at J, leaving 7 bases unmatched. Germline V CDR1 and CDR2: SQVTM, ANQGSEA. The CDR3 is made up of 13 amino acids. In DNA, the CDR3 is TGCAGCGTTTACGAGACAGGGTCCTATGGCTACACCTTC. Translation: CSVYETGSYGYTF.

This clone was seen once. The chain couples TRBV19 to TRBJ1-6; D is unclear. V was cut by 3 bases and J by 6 bases, with 3 bases left in between. CDR3 size: 12 residues. CDR1 and CDR2 from the germline V gene are LNHDA and SQIVND (reference sequence). CDR3 nucleotide sequence: TGTGCCAGTAGTATTGGTAATTCACCCCTCCACTTT. It encodes CASSIGNSPLHF.

This chain joins TRBV7-3 and TRBJ2-3; 8 nucleotides agree with TRBD2. V lost 3 bases and J lost 6; bases outside the gene matches: 14. This CDR3 has 17 residues. Germline assignment: CDR1 SGHTA and CDR2 FQGTGA. CDR3 residues: CASSFDFWREEGDTQYF. The CDR3, as DNA: TGTGCCAGCAGCTTTGATTTCTGGCGGGAGGAAGGGGATACGCAGTATTTT.